This TCR beta chain was observed in a study of OX40 agonist ivuxolimab in advanced cancers. Study overall: Six ivuxolimab dose levels, 0.01 to 10 mg/kg, were given intravenously every 2 weeks. Cancers in dose escalation were hepatocellular, melanoma, renal cell and head and neck. Partial responses were achieved by three patients, of whom one had hepatocellular carcinoma and two had cutaneous melanoma.

Findings and limits, study-wide: Clonal expansion was seen in CD4+ and CD8+ blood T cells by week 6 at 0.1 to 3.0 mg/kg.

Method: immunoSEQ multiplex PCR; TCRdb's copy keeps in-frame clones and lacks some. This table has tens of thousands of clones, around 87% appearing once. V lost 0 bases and J 1 base, leaving 12 bases between the germline ends. This CDR3 contains 17 residues. CDR1 is SGHVS and CDR2 is FNYEAQ in the germline V gene. Concerning this clone itself: Its specificity is unknown.

The receptor's source is an adult with an advanced solid tumor such as melanoma, head and neck, liver or kidney cancer. The sequencing here drew on CD4+ or CD8+ T cells sorted from blood, taken in a trial of the OX40 agonist ivuxolimab. V is TRBV7-6 and J is TRBJ1-4, with D maybe TRBD1 (5 bases). The CDR3 protein is CASSLALGGETNEKLFF. The CDR3 DNA reads as TGTGCCAGCAGCTTAGCCCTGGGGGGTGAAACTAATGAAAAACTGTTTTTT.